The entry below describes one T cell receptor (beta chain). Antigen unknown. Every TCR library consumed about 3,500 ng of total RNA. The template-switching step introduced UMIs that carried a 6-nucleotide sample barcode. After re-calling the 5' RACE reads, TCRdb lists one entry per CDR3 protein, DNA absent. Its table records some 150,000 distinct CDR3 sequences. The record originates from a study of monozygotic twins with inflammatory bowel disease. Study-wide findings and caveats: IBD patients displayed reduced TCRbeta diversity (inverse Simpson) when set against healthy co-twins.

The CDR3 covers 16 residues. Sequencing input: blood. The chain combines TRBV12-3 or TRBV12-4 with TRBJ2-5; TCRdb gives TRBD2 as the D gene, but with no DNA this cannot be confirmed. This TCR was sampled from a human donor with ulcerative colitis or Crohn's disease, or a healthy co-twin of an affected twin (not recorded which). The CDR3 reads CASSPSGTSGDETQYF.